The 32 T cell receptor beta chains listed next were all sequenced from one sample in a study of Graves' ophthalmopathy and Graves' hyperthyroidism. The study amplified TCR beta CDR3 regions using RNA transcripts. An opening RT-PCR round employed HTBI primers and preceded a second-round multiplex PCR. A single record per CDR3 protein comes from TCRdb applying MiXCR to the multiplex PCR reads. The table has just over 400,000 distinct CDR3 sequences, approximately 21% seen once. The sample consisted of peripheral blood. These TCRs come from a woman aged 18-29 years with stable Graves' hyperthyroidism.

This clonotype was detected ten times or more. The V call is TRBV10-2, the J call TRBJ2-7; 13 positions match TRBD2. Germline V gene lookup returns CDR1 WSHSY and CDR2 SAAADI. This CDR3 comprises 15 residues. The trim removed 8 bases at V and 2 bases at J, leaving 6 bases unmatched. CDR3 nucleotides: TGCGCCAGCGGCCTGGGACTAGCGGGAACCTACGAGCAGTACTTC. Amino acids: CASGLGLAGTYEQYF.

The DNA for the CDR3 is TGCGCCAGCAGCGTACGGAGCGCCGGGACGGACCCTTCCTACGAGCAGTACTTC. Translating it yields CASSVRSAGTDPSYEQYF. V usage is TRBV5-1 and J usage is TRBJ2-7; the D call may be TRBD1 or TRBD2 (5 bases each). In germline, CDR1 is SGHRS, CDR2 YFSETQ. Trimming took 4 bases from V and 1 from J, leaving 24 bases between them. The CDR3 has 18 residues.

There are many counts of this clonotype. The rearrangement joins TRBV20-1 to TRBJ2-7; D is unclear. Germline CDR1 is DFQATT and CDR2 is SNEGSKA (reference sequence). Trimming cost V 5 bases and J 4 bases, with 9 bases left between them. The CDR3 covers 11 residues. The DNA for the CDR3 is TGCAGTGCTCCCCAGTGGTACGAGCAGTACTTC. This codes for CSAPQWYEQYF.

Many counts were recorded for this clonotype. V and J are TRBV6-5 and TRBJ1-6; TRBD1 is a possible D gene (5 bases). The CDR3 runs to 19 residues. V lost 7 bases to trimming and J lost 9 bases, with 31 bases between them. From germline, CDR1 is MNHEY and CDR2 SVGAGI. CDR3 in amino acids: CASMYLIQGAGNQASPLHF. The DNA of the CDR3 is TGTGCCAGCATGTACTTAATACAAGGGGCCGGGAATCAGGCTTCACCCCTCCACTTT.

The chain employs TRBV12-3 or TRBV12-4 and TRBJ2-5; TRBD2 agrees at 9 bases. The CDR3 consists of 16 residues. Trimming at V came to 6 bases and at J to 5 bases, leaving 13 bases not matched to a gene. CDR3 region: CASRATGGGAAETQYF. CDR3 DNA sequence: TGTGCCAGCAGGGCCACGGGCGGGGGGGCCGCGGAGACCCAGTACTTC.

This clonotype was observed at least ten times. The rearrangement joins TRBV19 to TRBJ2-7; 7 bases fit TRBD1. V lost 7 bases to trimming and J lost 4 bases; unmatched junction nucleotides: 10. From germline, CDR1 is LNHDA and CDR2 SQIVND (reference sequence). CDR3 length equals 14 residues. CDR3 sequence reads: CASTVSGTEYEQYF. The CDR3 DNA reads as TGTGCCAGTACCGTATCCGGGACAGAATACGAGCAGTACTTC.

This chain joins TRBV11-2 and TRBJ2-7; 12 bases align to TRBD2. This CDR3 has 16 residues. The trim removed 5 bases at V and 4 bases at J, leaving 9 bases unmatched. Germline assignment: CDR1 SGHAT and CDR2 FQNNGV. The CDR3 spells CASSLRTSGEVYEQYF. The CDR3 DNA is TGTGCCAGCAGCCTTCGGACTAGCGGGGAGGTTTACGAGCAGTACTTC.

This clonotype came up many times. In DNA, the CDR3 is TGTGCCTGTCAGGATCTCATGAACACTGAAGCTTTCTTT. It codes for CACQDLMNTEAFF. The chain is built from TRBV30 and TRBJ1-1, with D unclear. V lost 6 bases and J lost 0, with 11 bases in between. CDR1 GTSNPN and CDR2 SVGIG come from the germline V gene (reference sequence). The CDR3 is made up of 13 amino acids.

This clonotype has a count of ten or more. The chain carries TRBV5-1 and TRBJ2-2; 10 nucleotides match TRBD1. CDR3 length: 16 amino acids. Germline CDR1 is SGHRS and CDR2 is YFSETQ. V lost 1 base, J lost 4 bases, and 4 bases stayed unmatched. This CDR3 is CASSLWTGGITGELFF. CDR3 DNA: TGCGCCAGCAGCTTGTGGACAGGGGGTATCACCGGGGAGCTGTTTTTT.

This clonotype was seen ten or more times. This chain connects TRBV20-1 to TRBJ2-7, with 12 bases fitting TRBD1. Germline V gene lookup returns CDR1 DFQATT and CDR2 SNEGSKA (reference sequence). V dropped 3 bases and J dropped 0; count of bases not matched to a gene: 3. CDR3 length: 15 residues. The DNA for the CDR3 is TGCAGTGCTAGGGGGGGACAGGGGGCCTCCTACGAGCAGTACTTC. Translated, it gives CSARGGQGASYEQYF.

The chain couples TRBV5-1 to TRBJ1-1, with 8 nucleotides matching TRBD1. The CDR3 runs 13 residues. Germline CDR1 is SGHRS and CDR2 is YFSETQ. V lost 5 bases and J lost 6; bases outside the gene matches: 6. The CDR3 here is CASRGQGEPEAFF. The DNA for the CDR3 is TGCGCCAGCAGAGGACAGGGAGAGCCTGAAGCTTTCTTT.

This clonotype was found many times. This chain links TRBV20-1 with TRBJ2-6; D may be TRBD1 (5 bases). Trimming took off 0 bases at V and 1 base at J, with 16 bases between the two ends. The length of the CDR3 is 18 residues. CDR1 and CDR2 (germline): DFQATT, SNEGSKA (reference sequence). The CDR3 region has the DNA TGCAGTGCTAGAGATTCGTCGGCAGGGCAATCTGGGGCCAACGTCCTGACTTTC. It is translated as CSARDSSAGQSGANVLTF.

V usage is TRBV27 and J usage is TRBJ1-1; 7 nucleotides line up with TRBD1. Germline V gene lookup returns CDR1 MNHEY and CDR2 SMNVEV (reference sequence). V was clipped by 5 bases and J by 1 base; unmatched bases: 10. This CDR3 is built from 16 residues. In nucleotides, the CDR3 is TGTGCCAGCAGTATCAGGGGGGTCCAGGGGAACACTGAAGCTTTCTTT. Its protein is CASSIRGVQGNTEAFF.

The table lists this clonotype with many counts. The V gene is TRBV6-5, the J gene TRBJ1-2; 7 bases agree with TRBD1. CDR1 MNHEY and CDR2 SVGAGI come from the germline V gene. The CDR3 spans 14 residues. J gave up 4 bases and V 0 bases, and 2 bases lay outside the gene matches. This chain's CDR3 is CASSYSAGGYGYTF. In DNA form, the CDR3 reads TGTGCCAGCAGTTACTCGGCAGGGGGCTATGGCTACACCTTC.

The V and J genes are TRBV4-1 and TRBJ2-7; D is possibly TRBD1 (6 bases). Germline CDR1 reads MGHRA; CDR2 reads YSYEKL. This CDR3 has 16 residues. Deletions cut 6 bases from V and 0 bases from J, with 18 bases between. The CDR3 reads CASRPLFRDISYEQYF. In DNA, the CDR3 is TGCGCCAGCAGACCCCTCTTTCGGGACATCTCCTACGAGCAGTACTTC.

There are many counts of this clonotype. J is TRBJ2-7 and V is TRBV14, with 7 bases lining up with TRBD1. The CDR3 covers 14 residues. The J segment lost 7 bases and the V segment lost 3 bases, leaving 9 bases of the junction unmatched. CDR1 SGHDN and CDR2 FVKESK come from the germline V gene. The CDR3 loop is CASSQTTGFGEQYF. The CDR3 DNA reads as TGTGCCAGCAGCCAGACGACAGGGTTTGGGGAGCAGTACTTC. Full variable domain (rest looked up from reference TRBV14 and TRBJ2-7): EAGVTQFPSHSVIEKGQTVTLRCDPISGHDNLYWYRRVMGKEIKFLLHFVKESKQDESGMPNNRFLAERTGGTYSTLKVQPAELEDSGVYFCASSQTTGFGEQYFGPGTRLTVT.

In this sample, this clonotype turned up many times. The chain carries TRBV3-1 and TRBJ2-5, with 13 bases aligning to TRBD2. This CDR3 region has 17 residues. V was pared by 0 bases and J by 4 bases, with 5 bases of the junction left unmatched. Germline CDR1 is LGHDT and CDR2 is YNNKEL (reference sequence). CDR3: CASSQDGLAGVAETQYF. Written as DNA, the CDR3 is TGTGCCAGCAGCCAAGATGGACTAGCGGGAGTTGCAGAGACCCAGTACTTC.

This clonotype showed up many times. The CDR3: CASSFQRDGYTF. CDR3 nucleotide sequence: TGCGCCAGCAGCTTTCAACGAGATGGCTACACCTTC. This chain links TRBV5-1 with TRBJ1-2; D not resolved. V lost 2 bases and J lost 6, with 8 bases in between. The length of the CDR3 is 12 residues. In germline, CDR1 is SGHRS, CDR2 YFSETQ.

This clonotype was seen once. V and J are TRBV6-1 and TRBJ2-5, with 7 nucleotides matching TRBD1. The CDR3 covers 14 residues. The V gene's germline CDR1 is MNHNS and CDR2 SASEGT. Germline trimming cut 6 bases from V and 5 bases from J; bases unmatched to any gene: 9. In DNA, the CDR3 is TGTGCCAGCAGCAGAGGGGGCAGGGAGGAGACCCAGTACTTC. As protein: CASSRGGREETQYF.

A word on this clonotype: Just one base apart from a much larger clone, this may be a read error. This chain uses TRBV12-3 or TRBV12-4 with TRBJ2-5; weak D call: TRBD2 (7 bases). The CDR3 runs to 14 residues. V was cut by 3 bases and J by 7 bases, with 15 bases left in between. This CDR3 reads CASSFEGGRATQYF. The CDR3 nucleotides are TGTGCCAGCAGTTTCGAGGGGGGGAGGGCGACCCAGTACTTC.

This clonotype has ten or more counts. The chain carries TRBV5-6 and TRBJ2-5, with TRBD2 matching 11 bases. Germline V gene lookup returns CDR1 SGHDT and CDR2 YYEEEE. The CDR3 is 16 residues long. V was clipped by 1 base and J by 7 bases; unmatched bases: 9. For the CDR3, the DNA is TGTGCCAGCAGCTTGCTAGGGACTAGCGGTCGACGGACCCAGTACTTC. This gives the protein CASSLLGTSGRRTQYF.

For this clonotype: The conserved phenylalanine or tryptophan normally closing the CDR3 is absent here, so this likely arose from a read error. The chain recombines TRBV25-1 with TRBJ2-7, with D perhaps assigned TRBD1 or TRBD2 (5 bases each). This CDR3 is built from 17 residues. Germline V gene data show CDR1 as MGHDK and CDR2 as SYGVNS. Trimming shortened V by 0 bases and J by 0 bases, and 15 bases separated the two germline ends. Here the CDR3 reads CASSEYPIRGSSYEQYC. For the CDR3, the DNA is TGTGCCAGCAGTGAATATCCAATTCGGGGCAGCTCCTACGAGCAGTACTGC.

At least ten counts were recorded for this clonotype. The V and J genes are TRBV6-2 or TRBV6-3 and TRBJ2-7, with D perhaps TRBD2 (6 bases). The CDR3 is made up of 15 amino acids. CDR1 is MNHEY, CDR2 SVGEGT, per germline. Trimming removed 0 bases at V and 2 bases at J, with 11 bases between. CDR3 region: CASSYSASEAYEQYF. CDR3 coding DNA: TGTGCCAGCAGTTACTCGGCTAGCGAGGCCTACGAGCAGTACTTC.

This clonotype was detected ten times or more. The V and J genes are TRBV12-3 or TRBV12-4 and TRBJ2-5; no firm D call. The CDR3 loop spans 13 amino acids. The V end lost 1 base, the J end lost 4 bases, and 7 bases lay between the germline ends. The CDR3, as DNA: TGTGCCAGCAGTTTAGAGGTTGGAGAGACCCAGTACTTC. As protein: CASSLEVGETQYF.

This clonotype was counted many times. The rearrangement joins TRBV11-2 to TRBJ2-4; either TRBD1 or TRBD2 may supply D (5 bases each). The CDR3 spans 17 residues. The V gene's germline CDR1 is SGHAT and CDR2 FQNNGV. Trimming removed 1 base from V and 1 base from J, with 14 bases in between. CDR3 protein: CASSLGGLADAKNIQYF. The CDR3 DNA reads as TGTGCCAGCAGCTTAGGGGGCCTAGCAGACGCCAAAAACATTCAGTACTTC.

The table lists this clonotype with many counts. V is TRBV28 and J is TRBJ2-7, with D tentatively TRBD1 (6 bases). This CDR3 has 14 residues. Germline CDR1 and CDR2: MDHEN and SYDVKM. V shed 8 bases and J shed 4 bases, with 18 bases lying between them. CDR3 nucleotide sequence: TGTGCCAGCGCCTCAGGGGACACCTTGTACGAGCAGTACTTC. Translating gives CASASGDTLYEQYF. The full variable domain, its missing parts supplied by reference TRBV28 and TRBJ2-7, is DVKVTQSSRYLVKRTGEKVFLECVQDMDHENMFWYRQDPGLGLRLIYFSYDVKMKEKGDIPEGYSVSREKKERFSLILESASTNQTSMYLCASASGDTLYEQYFGPGTRLTVT.

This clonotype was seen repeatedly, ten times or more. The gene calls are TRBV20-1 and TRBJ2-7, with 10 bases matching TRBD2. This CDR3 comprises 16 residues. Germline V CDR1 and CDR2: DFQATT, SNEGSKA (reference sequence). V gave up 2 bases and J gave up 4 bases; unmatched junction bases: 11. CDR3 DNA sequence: TGCAGTGCTAGATCCACAGGGCTGACTAGCGGGTACGAGCAGTACTTC. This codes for CSARSTGLTSGYEQYF.

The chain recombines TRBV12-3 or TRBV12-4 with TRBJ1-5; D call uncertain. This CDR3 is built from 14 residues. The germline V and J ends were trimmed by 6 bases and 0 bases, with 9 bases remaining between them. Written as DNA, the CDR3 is TGTGCCAGCAGCCCACACGATAGCAATCAGCCCCAGCATTTT. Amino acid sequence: CASSPHDSNQPQHF.

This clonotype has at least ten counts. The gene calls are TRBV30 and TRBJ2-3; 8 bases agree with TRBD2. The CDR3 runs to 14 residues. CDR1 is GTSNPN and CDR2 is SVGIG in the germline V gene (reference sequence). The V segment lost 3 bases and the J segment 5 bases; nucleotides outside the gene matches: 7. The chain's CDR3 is CAWRTGLVIDTQYF. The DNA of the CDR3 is TGTGCCTGGAGGACGGGACTAGTAATAGATACGCAGTATTTT.

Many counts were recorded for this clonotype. CDR3 loop: CSASRPGIAHQETQYF. The CDR3 bases are TGCAGTGCTTCTCGACCTGGAATAGCGCACCAAGAGACCCAGTACTTC. The chain recombines TRBV20-1 with TRBJ2-5; a weak D match, TRBD2 (5 bases). Germline V gene lookup returns CDR1 DFQATT and CDR2 SNEGSKA (reference sequence). V was pared by 5 bases and J by 0 bases, with 19 bases between. The CDR3 extends over 16 amino acids.

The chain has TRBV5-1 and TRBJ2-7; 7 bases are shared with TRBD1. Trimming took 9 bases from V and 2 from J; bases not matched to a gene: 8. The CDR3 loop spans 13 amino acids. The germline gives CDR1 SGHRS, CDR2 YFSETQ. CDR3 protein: CANRGGQPYEQYF. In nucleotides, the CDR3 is TGCGCCAACAGAGGGGGACAGCCCTACGAGCAGTACTTC.

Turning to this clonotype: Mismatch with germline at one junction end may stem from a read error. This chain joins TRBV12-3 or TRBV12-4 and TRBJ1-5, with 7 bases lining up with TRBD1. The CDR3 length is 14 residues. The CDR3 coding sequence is TGTGCCAGCAGTGCGACAGGGCTCTATCAGCCTCAGCATTTT. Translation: CASSATGLYQPQHF.